This T cell receptor beta chain was captured in a study of blood T cell repertoires in COVID-19. Across the whole study: The samples span acute and convalescent COVID-19 from the United States, Italy and Spain. T cells, B-cell-depleted T cells, or PBMCs supplied cDNA or gDNA.

In the original workflow: Estimation of nucleated cell counts relied on the amplification of reference gene primers. Sequenced by immunoSEQ multiplex PCR; TCRdb stores in-frame clones only, minus some. Clone size and the V and J calls come from that table; the DNA yielded D and trimming. Here the sample spans roughly 73,000 clones, about 88% being singletons. V shed 4 bases, J shed 2 bases, and the junction held 7 bases outside the gene matches. CDR1 SGHVS and CDR2 FNYEAQ come from the germline V gene. There are 17 residues in the CDR3. V is TRBV7-6 and J is TRBJ2-5; TRBD2 matches at 13 bases. Sequencing was carried out using peripheral blood. This sequence originates from a middle-aged man with acute or convalescent COVID-19. CDR3: CASSWPGLAGRQETQYF. The CDR3 bases are TGTGCCAGCAGCTGGCCGGGACTAGCGGGGCGGCAAGAGACCCAGTACTTC.